Following are 7 T cell receptor beta chains from one sample sequenced in a study of T cell clonality in common variable immunodeficiency. Profiled with immunoSEQ multiplex PCR; TCRdb holds only in-frame clones, not every one. The sample contains about 74,000 clones, none of them singletons. Sequencing was carried out using peripheral blood mononuclear cells. These receptor sequences come from a person aged 18 to 75 in good health.

Many counts were recorded for this clone. With the read ending 3 residues before the CDR3 end, the germline J gene is used to fill in that end. The chain couples TRBV5-1 to TRBJ2-3; D is perhaps TRBD2 (5 bases). Per the germline V gene, CDR1 is SGHRS and CDR2 is YFSETQ. This CDR3 has 15 amino acids. The germline V and J ends were trimmed by 2 bases and 2 bases, with 12 bases remaining between them. CDR3 residues: CASSFGRADTDTQYF. The DNA read from the CDR3 is TGCGCCAGCAGCTTCGGGCGAGCGGACACAGATACG. Based on the CDR3 plus reference TRBV5-1 and TRBJ2-3, the full variable domain is KAGVTQTPRYLIKTRGQQVTLSCSPISGHRSVSWYQQTPGQGLQFLFEYFSETQRNKGNFPGRFSGRQFSNSRSEMNVSTLELGDSALYLCASSFGRADTDTQYFGPGTRLTVL.

This clone was detected ten times or more. The read halts 3 residues ahead of the CDR3 end, with the missing end drawn from the germline J gene. The chain couples TRBV5-4 to TRBJ1-1, with a possible D match to TRBD1 (6 bases). The germline V gene encodes CDR1 SGHNT and CDR2 YYREEE (reference sequence). There are 16 residues in the CDR3. The ends were cut back, 1 base at V and 0 bases at J, with 13 bases in the middle. The CDR3 bases that were read are TGTGCCAGCAGCTTGAAGCCAGGGGTAATGAACACTGAA. Its translation: CASSLKPGVMNTE. The entire CDR3 reads CASSLKPGVMNTEAFF.

This clone was seen ten or more times. With the read ending 3 residues before the CDR3 end, the germline J gene is used to fill in that end. The V gene is TRBV28, the J gene TRBJ2-7; 13 bases align to TRBD2. After removal of 2 bases from V and 3 bases from J, the junction contained 10 bases not matched to a gene. This CDR3 region has 18 residues. Looked up from germline, CDR1 is MDHEN and CDR2 is SYDVKM. CDR3 loop: CASSLVGLAGVGGYEQYF. CDR3 DNA (partial): TGTGCCAGCAGTTTAGTCGGACTAGCGGGAGTTGGGGGCTACGAG.

In its sample, this clone was seen many times. Compared with germline, one end of the junction differs, possibly owing to a read error. The CDR3 extends 3 residues past the end of the read, so its final part is completed from the germline J gene. The V and J genes are TRBV2 and TRBJ1-5, with 8 bases lining up with TRBD1. The CDR3 runs 14 residues. Per the germline V gene, CDR1 is SNHLY and CDR2 is FYNNEI. The covered CDR3 bases are TGTGCTAGCAGTCTCGGACAGGGTTATCAGCCC. Its translation: CASSLGQGYQP. The full CDR3 protein is CASSLGQGYQPQHF.

This clone appeared many times. At one end the junction does not follow the germline gene, possibly because of a read error. The read terminates 3 residues ahead of where the CDR3 ends, so the germline J gene completes it. The gene calls are TRBV7-7 and TRBJ2-2; 8 bases line up with TRBD2. The CDR3 totals 14 residues. Germline lookup yields CDR1 SSHAT and CDR2 FNYEAQ (reference sequence). The CDR3 here is CASSSGGAPGELFF. Incomplete CDR3 DNA: TGTGCTAGCAGCTCGGGAGGGGCGCCCGGGGAG.

This clone has at least ten counts. The CDR3 goes on 3 residues after the read ends, and that part is filled in from the germline J gene. The V and J genes are TRBV6-4 and TRBJ1-2; TRBD1 matches 7 bases. The CDR3 is made up of 14 amino acids. Germline V gene sequence: CDR1 MRHNA, CDR2 SNTAGT. V was pared by 0 bases and J by 6 bases, with 4 bases of the junction left unmatched. The CDR3 bases that were read are TGTGCCAGCAGTGACTCGACAGGGTTCGATGGC. Protein sequence: CASSDSTGFDG. The complete CDR3 protein is CASSDSTGFDGYTF.

This clone was counted a few times. The read terminates 3 residues before the CDR3 end, so the remaining end is supplied by the germline J gene. The J gene is TRBJ1-3, the V gene TRBV6-2 or TRBV6-3; D unclear. From germline, CDR1 is MNHEY and CDR2 SVGEGT. This CDR3 contains 17 residues. V was clipped by 6 bases and J by 0 bases, with 18 bases between them. CDR3 DNA, as far as it was read: TGTGCCAGCAGCCTCCTAATCCGGGTCAACTCTGGAAACACC. Translated: CASSLLIRVNSGNT. The full CDR3 protein reads CASSLLIRVNSGNTIYF.